The 2 T cell receptor beta chains below come from one sample, sequenced in a study of control samples from healthy donors and cancer patients. Sequenced by immunoSEQ multiplex PCR; TCRdb stores in-frame clones only, minus some. The sample yields approximately 230,000 clones, around 80% seen once. Specimen: PBMCs. The receptors here all came from a woman aged 60-75 years with lung cancer.

This clone has a handful of counts. The rearrangement uses TRBV5-1 and TRBJ2-3; 11 nucleotides align to TRBD1. There are 15 residues in the CDR3. CDR1 and CDR2 (germline): SGHRS, YFSETQ. V shed 4 bases, J shed 6 bases, and the junction held 7 bases outside the gene matches. The CDR3 nucleotides read TGCGCCAGCAGCGTCCACGGGACAGGGGGGGATACGCAGTATTTT. Translation gives CASSVHGTGGDTQYF.

V usage is TRBV3-1 (or the pseudogene TRBV3-2) and J usage is TRBJ1-2, with D unresolved. V lost 4 bases and J 7 bases, leaving 16 bases between the germline ends. This CDR3 has 14 amino acids. Germline values: CDR1 LGHDT, CDR2 YNNKEL (reference sequence). As DNA, the CDR3 is TGTGCCAGCAGCCCCCAGCTCCGGTCAGTTGGCTACACCTTC. This gives the protein CASSPQLRSVGYTF.